What follows are 13 T cell receptor beta chains derived from one specimen sequenced in a study of T cell repertoires in cytomegalovirus infection. TCRdb re-called the reads with MiXCR, one entry per CDR3 protein. The table records approximately 270,000 distinct CDR3 sequences, 20% to 25% of them present only once. No antigens are known for them. The material sequenced was cultured PBMCs, taken from culture after CMV antigen stimulation. These receptors were obtained from a human donor in good health (CMV status not recorded). Some clones in this sample may be carry-over from other donors' samples.

A few counts support this clonotype. This may be a read error, as it is one base from a much larger clone. The V and J genes are TRBV7-2 and TRBJ2-5; no definite D call. This CDR3 has 14 amino acids. Germline CDR1 SGHTA, CDR2 FQGNSA. V lost 2 bases and J lost 2, with 9 bases in between. The CDR3 nucleotides read TGTGCCAGCAGCTTAAGGCAGACTCAAGAGACCCAGTACTTC. It encodes CASSLRQTQETQYF.

This clonotype was seen at least ten times. The chain couples TRBV20-1 to TRBJ2-3, with 7 bases identical to TRBD2. CDR3 size: 18 residues. In germline, CDR1 is DFQATT, CDR2 SNEGSKA (reference sequence). Trimming at V came to 5 bases and at J to 0 bases, leaving 17 bases not matched to a gene. For the CDR3, the DNA is TGCAGTGCTCCTCCGGTCCGGGCTAGCGGTACTAGCACAGATACGCAGTATTTT. It translates to CSAPPVRASGTSTDTQYF.

This clonotype was counted at least ten times. The rearrangement joins TRBV7-6 to TRBJ2-1; no firm D call. Germline V lookup: CDR1 SGHVS, CDR2 FNYEAQ. V shed 1 base and J shed 9 bases, with 19 bases lying between them. The CDR3 length is 16 residues. CDR3 nucleotides: TGTGCCAGCAGCTTAGGGGTAGCTACAGCGCGTGCTGAGCAGTTCTTC. It yields the protein CASSLGVATARAEQFF.

This clonotype was detected a few times. The chain couples TRBV4-3 to TRBJ1-3; TRBD1 is a possible D gene (5 bases). Germline lookup yields CDR1 LGHNA and CDR2 YSLEER. V gave up 4 bases and J gave up 2 bases, with 15 bases separating them. CDR3 length: 16 residues. The chain's CDR3 is CASSLGMTDPGNTIYF. The CDR3 nucleotides read TGCGCCAGCAGCCTAGGGATGACAGACCCTGGAAACACCATATATTTT.

CDR3 DNA: TGCGCCAGCAGCCAAGTTGTCGGCGGCGGGTCTGGGGCCAACGTCCTGACTTTC. Protein sequence: CASSQVVGGGSGANVLTF. The chain uses TRBV4-3 and TRBJ2-6; D might be TRBD2 (5 bases). V lost 1 base to trimming and J lost 1 base, with 14 bases between them. Looked up from germline, CDR1 is LGHNA and CDR2 is YSLEER. This CDR3 is built from 18 residues.

CDR3 loop: CASSAQGQGALGYTF. As DNA, the CDR3 is TGTGCCAGCAGCGCCCAGGGACAGGGGGCGCTTGGCTACACCTTC. The genes are TRBV6-5 and TRBJ1-2; 12 positions agree with TRBD1. The CDR3 sequence is 15 residues long. Germline CDR1 reads MNHEY; CDR2 reads SVGAGI. V lost 6 bases to trimming and J lost 7 bases; unmatched junction nucleotides: 9.

The table lists this clonotype with many counts. The gene calls are TRBV7-2 and TRBJ2-2; the D call may be TRBD1 or TRBD2 (6 bases each). Trimming cost V 9 bases and J 3 bases, with 23 bases left between them. The germline V gene has CDR1 SGHTA and CDR2 FQGNSA. This CDR3 region has 17 residues. For the CDR3, the DNA is TGTGCCAGTACCCTGTTGGGGGGCTCGATACACACCGGGGAGCTGTTTTTT. Its protein is CASTLLGGSIHTGELFF. The complete variable domain, with remaining parts taken from reference TRBV7-2 and TRBJ2-2, reads GAGVSQSPSNKVTEKGKDVELRCDPISGHTALYWYRQSLGQGLEFLIYFQGNSAPDKSGLPSDRFSAERTGGSVSTLTIQRTQQEDSAVYLCASTLLGGSIHTGELFFGEGSRLTVL.

This clonotype was seen more than once but under ten times. The J gene is TRBJ2-3, the V gene TRBV9; TRBD2 matches at 8 bases. The V gene end was trimmed by 3 bases and the J gene end by 1 base; junction bases not matched to a gene: 4. Per germline, CDR1 SGDLS and CDR2 YYNGEE. This CDR3 is built from 15 residues. This CDR3 is CASSALSGGTDTQYF. In DNA form, the CDR3 reads TGTGCCAGCAGCGCCCTTAGCGGGGGCACAGATACGCAGTATTTT. Looking up the rest from reference TRBV9 and TRBJ2-3 gives the full variable domain: DSGVTQTPKHLITATGQRVTLRCSPRSGDLSVYWYQQSLDQGLQFLIQYYNGEERAKGNILERFSAQQFPDLHSELNLSSLELGDSALYFCASSALSGGTDTQYFGPGTRLTVL.

This clonotype was detected a few times. V gene TRBV29-1 combines with J gene TRBJ2-2; D unresolved. From germline, CDR1 is SQVTM and CDR2 ANQGSEA. Trimming shortened V by 6 bases and J by 8 bases, and 10 bases separated the two germline ends. The CDR3 covers 11 residues. The CDR3: CSVAYVGELFF. In nucleotides, the CDR3 is TGCAGCGTAGCCTATGTGGGGGAGCTGTTTTTT.

A few counts support this clonotype. The V gene is TRBV28, the J gene TRBJ1-5; 10 bases map to TRBD1. The CDR3 consists of 15 residues. Germline V CDR1 and CDR2: MDHEN, SYDVKM. V lost 3 bases to trimming and J lost 5 bases; unmatched junction nucleotides: 4. For the CDR3, the DNA is TGTGCCAGCAGTTTCGGGACAGGGGCGCATCAGCCCCAGCATTTT. It yields the protein CASSFGTGAHQPQHF.

This clonotype has just a few counts. The chain carries TRBV7-2 and TRBJ2-7; TRBD1 matches at 9 bases. The ends lost 4 bases at V and 6 bases at J; junction bases unmatched: 7. Germline CDR1 SGHTA, CDR2 FQGNSA. The CDR3 loop spans 14 amino acids. The CDR3 DNA is TGTGCCAGCAGCTCGGGCGACAGGGGGTCCGAGCAGTACTTC. Its translation is CASSSGDRGSEQYF. The variable domain in full, completed from reference TRBV7-2 and TRBJ2-7, reads GAGVSQSPSNKVTEKGKDVELRCDPISGHTALYWYRQSLGQGLEFLIYFQGNSAPDKSGLPSDRFSAERTGGSVSTLTIQRTQQEDSAVYLCASSSGDRGSEQYFGPGTRLTVT.

The chain joins TRBV5-1 to TRBJ1-4; 7 bases agree with TRBD1. Germline lookup yields CDR1 SGHRS and CDR2 YFSETQ. CDR3 length: 15 residues. V lost 2 bases to trimming and J lost 6 bases; unmatched junction nucleotides: 7. CDR3 amino acids: CASSFMDRSYEKLFF. The CDR3 region has the DNA TGCGCCAGCAGCTTTATGGACAGGTCGTATGAAAAACTGTTTTTT.

This chain links TRBV20-1 with TRBJ1-1, with D maybe TRBD1 (5 bases). Germline V CDR1 and CDR2: DFQATT, SNEGSKA (reference sequence). Trimming took 6 bases from V and 3 from J, leaving 14 bases between them. This CDR3 contains 13 residues. The CDR3 DNA reads TGCAGTGCGGGAGGGGTTTCGGACACTGAAGCTTTCTTT. It yields the protein CSAGGVSDTEAFF.